Listed below are T cell receptor beta chains from one sample, sequenced in a study of a mutant IDH1 vaccine in newly diagnosed glioma. No antigen has been identified for these receptors. TCRdb's copy holds only in-frame clones and misses some; the assay was immunoSEQ multiplex PCR. Here the sample spans 41,000 or so clones, 75% to 90% being singletons. The sequencing used PBMCs, collected from a glioma patient whose treatment included an IDH1 peptide vaccine. These receptors all come from a man aged 35-49 years with glioma. CDR3s include the opening cysteine and the closing phenylalanine or tryptophan. Fields, in order: V gene, J gene, D gene, clone size, CDR3 DNA, CDR3 protein. The D gene is left open where the match is weak. Size tells how often a clone was seen (once, few, many) or the class of an expanded clone, and some rows leave it out.

V gene: TRBV11-2; J gene: TRBJ2-3; D gene: NA; clone size: NA; CDR3 DNA: TGTGCCAGCAGCCAAAAGACTAACCACAGAAACACAGATACGCAGTATTTT; CDR3 protein: CASSQKTNHRNTDTQYF
V gene: TRBV18; J gene: TRBJ2-7; D gene: NA; clone size: once; CDR3 DNA: TGTGCCAGCTCACCATGGGGCAGGCTCTCCTACGAGCAGTACTTC; CDR3 protein: CASSPWGRLSYEQYF
V gene: TRBV19; J gene: TRBJ2-1; D gene: TRBD1; clone size: once; CDR3 DNA: TGTGCCAGTAGCACAATTCCGGGACAGGGGGCTAATGAGCAGTTCTTC; CDR3 protein: CASSTIPGQGANEQFF
V gene: TRBV4-3; J gene: TRBJ1-5; D gene: TRBD1; clone size: once; CDR3 DNA: TGCGCCAGCAGCCAAGATATGAGCAGGGGGAGCAATCAGCCCCAGCATTTT; CDR3 protein: CASSQDMSRGSNQPQHF
V gene: TRBV11-3; J gene: TRBJ2-1; D gene: TRBD2; clone size: once; CDR3 DNA: TGTGCCAGCAGCTTTAGCGGGTACGCCTCCTACAATGAGCAGTTCTTC; CDR3 protein: CASSFSGYASYNEQFF
V gene: TRBV14; J gene: TRBJ2-5; D gene: NA; clone size: NA; CDR3 DNA: TGTGCCAGCAGCCAGAACTCCGGGACACTCTCGGAGACCCAGTACTTC; CDR3 protein: CASSQNSGTLSETQYF
V gene: TRBV4-3; J gene: TRBJ2-3; D gene: NA; clone size: NA; CDR3 DNA: TGCGCCAGCAGCCGAGGGGCCCCCGGGACGTCCTTGACAGATACGCAGTATTTT; CDR3 protein: CASSRGAPGTSLTDTQYF
V gene: TRBV1; J gene: TRBJ2-5; D gene: NA; clone size: NA; CDR3 DNA: TGCACCAGCAGCCAGGAGGACACGCGGGGGTGGGAGACCCAGTACTTC; CDR3 protein: CTSSQEDTRGWETQYF
V gene: TRBV5-4; J gene: TRBJ2-7; D gene: NA; clone size: once; CDR3 DNA: TGTGCCAGCAGCTTGGGACTCCCGGGGAACGAGCAGTACTTC; CDR3 protein: CASSLGLPGNEQYF
V gene: TRBV7-8; J gene: TRBJ2-5; D gene: NA; clone size: NA; CDR3 DNA: TGTGCCAGCAGCACCTACTACAGGGACGGGGAGACCCAGTACTTC; CDR3 protein: CASSTYYRDGETQYF
V gene: TRBV19; J gene: TRBJ2-2; D gene: NA; clone size: NA; CDR3 DNA: TGTGCCAGTAGTATAGTGGGGTCTAACACCGGGGAGCTGTTTTTT; CDR3 protein: CASSIVGSNTGELFF
V gene: TRBV15; J gene: TRBJ1-1; D gene: TRBD1; clone size: NA; CDR3 DNA: TGTGCCACCAGCAGGGACAGGGCGACCACTGAAGCTTTCTTT; CDR3 protein: CATSRDRATTEAFF
V gene: TRBV27; J gene: TRBJ1-1; D gene: TRBD1; clone size: NA; CDR3 DNA: TGTGCCAGCAGTTTATCACGCAGGGGGGGGACTGAAGCTTTCTTT; CDR3 protein: CASSLSRRGGTEAFF